Following are 25 T cell receptor beta chains from one sample sequenced in a study of cytomegalovirus exposure and HLA in healthy donors. PCR employed 60 Vbeta and 13 Jbeta primers. TCRdb's table, derived via immunoSEQ multiplex PCR, lists solely in-frame clones and lacks some. The table lists 150,000 or so clones, about three quarters of them singletons. The sample was PBMCs. The receptor set was obtained from a man aged 18 to 29 in good health and CMV-seropositive.

V and J are TRBV10-3 and TRBJ2-1; 7 bases map to TRBD2. The CDR3 sequence is 14 residues long. The trim removed 10 bases at V and 6 bases at J, leaving 12 bases unmatched. In germline, CDR1 is ENHRY, CDR2 SYGVKD. CDR3 nucleotide sequence: TGTGCCAGTGGGAGGGCGGGAGAAGGCAATGAGCAGTTCTTC. Translating it yields CASGRAGEGNEQFF.

The V and J genes are TRBV15 and TRBJ2-6; no firm D call. V lost 1 base, J lost 0 bases, and 7 bases lay in between. The CDR3 totals 16 residues. Germline values: CDR1 LNHNV, CDR2 YYDKDF (reference sequence). CDR3 region: CATSRGYSSGANVLTF. Here the CDR3 DNA reads TGTGCCACCAGCAGAGGATACAGCTCTGGGGCCAACGTCCTGACTTTC.

This chain connects TRBV10-3 to TRBJ2-1; 7 nucleotides agree with TRBD2. V gave up 6 bases and J gave up 3 bases; unmatched junction bases: 5. Germline V gene sequence: CDR1 ENHRY, CDR2 SYGVKD. The length of the CDR3 is 14 residues. CDR3 region: CAISGEGNYNEQFF. The CDR3 nucleotides are TGTGCCATCAGCGGGGAGGGAAACTACAATGAGCAGTTCTTC.

A few counts support this clone. The rearrangement uses TRBV4-1 and TRBJ1-2; D is perhaps TRBD1 (5 bases). With 2 bases removed from V and 8 bases from J, the gap between germline ends came to 12 bases. The CDR3 extends over 13 amino acids. The germline gives CDR1 MGHRA, CDR2 YSYEKL. In DNA form, the CDR3 reads TGCGCCAGCAGCCAACAGGGAAGGGGCGGCTACACCTTC. Translated, it gives CASSQQGRGGYTF.

The chain has TRBV4-1 and TRBJ2-1; no clear D gene. The CDR3 covers 16 residues. CDR1 is MGHRA, CDR2 YSYEKL, per germline. V lost 6 bases, J lost 0 bases, and 15 bases lay in between. CDR3 amino acids: CASSQSSPSSYNEQFF. The CDR3 DNA follows: TGCGCCAGCAGTCAAAGTAGCCCGAGCTCCTACAATGAGCAGTTCTTC.

The gene calls are TRBV4-1 and TRBJ2-1; D is uncertain. The germline CDR1 and CDR2 sequences are MGHRA and YSYEKL. V lost 1 base to trimming and J lost 3 bases, with 10 bases between them. This CDR3 contains 15 residues. The CDR3 DNA sequence: TGCGCCAGCAGCCAAGGGCCGACAAACTACAATGAGCAGTTCTTC. Residues: CASSQGPTNYNEQFF.

CDR3 sequence: CASSPETSGSGETQYF. The CDR3 nucleotides read TGTGCCAGCAGCCCAGAGACTAGCGGGAGCGGAGAGACCCAGTACTTC. V is TRBV7-8 and J is TRBJ2-5; TRBD2 matches at 12 bases. V lost 5 bases, J lost 4 bases, and 8 bases stayed unmatched. The CDR3 has 16 residues. Germline CDR1 is SGHVS and CDR2 is FQNEAQ.

The V call is TRBV27, the J call TRBJ1-2; TRBD1 aligns across 8 bases. The CDR3 covers 16 residues. Germline V gives CDR1 MNHEY, CDR2 SMNVEV (reference sequence). V lost 6 bases, J lost 0 bases, and 9 bases stayed unmatched. The CDR3 nucleotides read TGTGCCAGCAGGTCCTCGAGGGACAGGTCTAACTATGGCTACACCTTC. Translating gives CASRSSRDRSNYGYTF.

This clone was detected a few times. The rearrangement joins TRBV18 to TRBJ2-1; the D gene is possibly TRBD2 (5 bases). Germline V gene data show CDR1 as KGHSH and CDR2 as LQKENI. V dropped 3 bases and J dropped 9 bases, with 6 bases sitting between them. The CDR3 sequence is 11 residues long. CDR3 bases: TGTGCCAGCTCACCTGCGGGTGAGCAGTTCTTC. This encodes CASSPAGEQFF. The whole variable domain, remainder taken from reference TRBV18 and TRBJ2-1, is NAGVMQNPRHLVRRRGQEARLRCSPMKGHSHVYWYRQLPEEGLKFMVYLQKENIIDESGMPKERFSAEFPKEGPSILRIQQVVRGDSAAYFCASSPAGEQFFGPGTRLTVL.

The chain employs TRBV5-1 and TRBJ2-3; TRBD1 might be the D (6 bases). This CDR3 has 17 residues. V lost 4 bases and J lost 1, with 19 bases in between. The germline gives CDR1 SGHRS, CDR2 YFSETQ. The CDR3 nucleotides read TGCGCCAGCAGCGAGGCAGGGGTGGTTGTAGGCACAGATACGCAGTATTTT. This translates into CASSEAGVVVGTDTQYF.

This clone appeared a few times. The chain uses TRBV30 and TRBJ1-1; D is ambiguous. Trimming took off 2 bases at V and 1 base at J, with 8 bases between the two ends. The CDR3 is 13 amino acids. Germline V lookup: CDR1 GTSNPN, CDR2 SVGIG (reference sequence). Written as DNA, the CDR3 is TGTGCCTGGAGTTCCTACGGGAACACTGAAGCTTTCTTT. Translating it yields CAWSSYGNTEAFF. Drawing the rest from reference TRBV30 and TRBJ1-1, the complete variable domain is SQTIHQWPATLVQPVGSPLSLECTVEGTSNPNLYWYRQAAGRGLQLLFYSVGIGQISSEVPQNLSASRPQDRQFILSSKKLLLSDSGFYLCAWSSYGNTEAFFGQGTRLTVV.

The V gene is TRBV7-9, the J gene TRBJ2-1; 13 bases are shared with TRBD2. J lost 5 bases, V lost 5 bases, and 6 bases had no gene match. This CDR3 is 16 amino acids long. Per the germline V gene, CDR1 is SEHNR and CDR2 is FQNEAQ (reference sequence). The CDR3 region has the DNA TGTGCCAGCAGCCCTACCGGGACTAGCGGGAACAATGAGCAGTTCTTC. It translates to CASSPTGTSGNNEQFF.

This clone was counted a few times. The chain recombines TRBV6-5 with TRBJ1-1, with D possibly TRBD1 on 6 matching bases. V shed 6 bases and J shed 3 bases, with 14 bases lying between them. The CDR3 extends over 14 amino acids. Germline V lookup: CDR1 MNHEY, CDR2 SVGAGI. In DNA form, the CDR3 reads TGTGCCAGCAGCCTAAACAGGGTTGACACTGAAGCTTTCTTT. Amino acid sequence: CASSLNRVDTEAFF.

This clone was detected a few times. The V and J genes are TRBV7-2 and TRBJ1-3, with D possibly matching TRBD1 (6 bases). The CDR3 spans 15 residues. The germline CDR1 and CDR2 sequences are SGHTA and FQGNSA. V was trimmed by 3 bases and J by 1 base, leaving 10 bases between them. The CDR3 nucleotides read TGTGCCAGCAGCTTCGGACAGCAGTCTGGAAACACCATATATTTT. Amino acid sequence: CASSFGQQSGNTIYF.

The V and J genes are TRBV11-2 and TRBJ2-7; 11 nucleotides match TRBD1. This CDR3 comprises 15 residues. Germline V CDR1 and CDR2: SGHAT, FQNNGV. Trimming took 3 bases from V and 2 from J; bases not matched to a gene: 3. CDR3 sequence: CASSLGQGVAYEQYV. CDR3 DNA sequence: TGTGCCAGCAGCTTGGGACAGGGGGTTGCCTACGAGCAGTACGTC.

This clone has a handful of counts. The chain has TRBV6-1 and TRBJ2-7; D is perhaps TRBD2 (5 bases). CDR1 is MNHNS and CDR2 is SASEGT in the germline V gene. Trimming left V 6 bases short and J 4 bases short, with 19 bases between. This CDR3 contains 15 residues. Here the CDR3 reads CASSPSRGPQYEQYV. The CDR3 region has the DNA TGTGCCAGCAGCCCCTCCCGAGGGCCCCAATACGAGCAGTACGTC.

The rearrangement links TRBV7-2 to TRBJ2-3; the match to TRBD2 covers 8 bases. This CDR3 spans 17 amino acids. Germline trimming cut 3 bases from V and 4 bases from J; bases unmatched to any gene: 12. Germline V gene lookup returns CDR1 SGHTA and CDR2 FQGNSA. In DNA, the CDR3 is TGTGCCAGCAGCTTGATGTCGAGCGGGAGTAATTCAGATACGCAGTATTTT. Translating it yields CASSLMSSGSNSDTQYF. Complete variable domain (other parts from reference TRBV7-2 and TRBJ2-3): GAGVSQSPSNKVTEKGKDVELRCDPISGHTALYWYRQSLGQGLEFLIYFQGNSAPDKSGLPSDRFSAERTGGSVSTLTIQRTQQEDSAVYLCASSLMSSGSNSDTQYFGPGTRLTVL.

This clone has just a few counts. The V call is TRBV4-1, the J call TRBJ1-5; possibly TRBD1 for D (5 bases). This CDR3 spans 15 amino acids. CDR1 and CDR2 from the germline V gene are MGHRA and YSYEKL. V was shortened by 2 bases and J by 4 bases, with 12 bases between the two germline ends. The CDR3 region has the DNA TGCGCCAGCAGCCAAAATTCTCAGGGAAATCAGCCCCAGCATTTT. Its translation is CASSQNSQGNQPQHF.

With regard to this clone: Relative to the germline gene, one junction end is altered; a read error may explain this. The V call is TRBV11-2, the J call TRBJ1-6; the D is unclear. The CDR3 length is 15 residues. The germline V gene encodes CDR1 SGHAT and CDR2 FQNNGV. CDR3 nucleotides: TGTGCCAGCACCTTAAGCAACGGTTTTCTTTCACCCCTCCACTTT. As protein: CASTLSNGFLSPLHF.

The rearrangement links TRBV5-4 to TRBJ1-1, with 7 nucleotides matching TRBD1. The CDR3 length is 15 residues. The germline CDR1 and CDR2 sequences are SGHNT and YYREEE (reference sequence). J lost 3 bases, V lost 4 bases, and 9 bases had no gene match. CDR3 in DNA: TGTGCCAGCAGCCATGGGACAGAAGAGGACACTGAAGCTTTCTTT. Its translation: CASSHGTEEDTEAFF. The variable domain in full, with the rest retrieved from reference TRBV5-4 and TRBJ1-1, is ETGVTQSPTHLIKTRGQQVTLRCSSQSGHNTVSWYQQALGQGPQFIFQYYREEENGRGNFPPRFSGLQFPNYSSELNVNALELDDSALYLCASSHGTEEDTEAFFGQGTRLTVV.

This sequence joins TRBV2 and TRBJ2-2; weak D call: TRBD2 (6 bases). Germline V CDR1 and CDR2: SNHLY, FYNNEI. Trimming left V 7 bases short and J 0 bases short, with 9 bases between. This CDR3 comprises 14 residues. The CDR3 here is CASIGGSNTGELFF. CDR3 sequence (DNA): TGTGCCAGCATTGGGGGGTCGAACACCGGGGAGCTGTTTTTT.

The genes are TRBV30 and TRBJ1-1, with 9 bases aligning to TRBD1. Germline CDR1 reads GTSNPN; CDR2 reads SVGIG (reference sequence). The CDR3 length is 13 residues. Trimming removed 3 bases from V and 5 bases from J; junction bases left unmatched: 4. CDR3 nucleotides: TGTGCCTGGAGCGGACAGGGGACAACTGAAGCTTTCTTT. This encodes CAWSGQGTTEAFF.

This clone was picked up a small number of times. The chain has TRBV9 and TRBJ2-5; TRBD1 might be the D (6 bases). The V and J ends lost 0 bases and 3 bases respectively, with 6 bases between them. This CDR3 is 13 amino acids long. CDR1 and CDR2 (germline): SGDLS, YYNGEE. The CDR3 is CASSVDREETQYF. CDR3 nucleotide sequence: TGTGCCAGCAGCGTAGACAGGGAAGAGACCCAGTACTTC.

This sequence joins TRBV2 and TRBJ1-2; 7 nucleotides match TRBD1. This CDR3 comprises 15 residues. J lost 8 bases, V lost 0 bases, and 9 bases had no gene match. CDR1 is SNHLY and CDR2 is FYNNEI in the germline V gene. CDR3 sequence reads: CASSEADRTGGGYTF. As DNA, the CDR3 is TGTGCCAGCAGTGAAGCGGATCGGACAGGAGGCGGCTACACCTTC.

The CDR3 is CATMILQVKAFF. As DNA, the CDR3 is TGTGCCACCATGATTTTACAGGTAAAAGCTTTCTTT. The V call is TRBV28, the J call TRBJ1-1; perhaps TRBD1 as D (5 bases). CDR1 is MDHEN, CDR2 SYDVKM, per germline. V was cut by 10 bases and J by 9 bases, with 18 bases left in between. This CDR3 is built from 12 residues.